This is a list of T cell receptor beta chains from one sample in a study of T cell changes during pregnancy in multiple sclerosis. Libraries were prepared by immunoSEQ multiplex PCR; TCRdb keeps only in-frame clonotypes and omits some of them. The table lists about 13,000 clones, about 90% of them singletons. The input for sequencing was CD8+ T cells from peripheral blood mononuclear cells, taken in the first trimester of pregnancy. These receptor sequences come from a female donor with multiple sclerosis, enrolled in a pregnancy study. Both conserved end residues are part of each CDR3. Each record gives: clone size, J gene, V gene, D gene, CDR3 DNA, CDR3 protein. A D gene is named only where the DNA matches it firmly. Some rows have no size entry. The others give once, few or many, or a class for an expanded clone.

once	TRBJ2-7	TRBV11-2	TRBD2	TGTGCCAGCAGCACCGGGACTAGCGGGGGGTACGAGCAGTACTTC	CASSTGTSGGYEQYF
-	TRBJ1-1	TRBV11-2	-	TGTGCCAGCAGCTCTGGCGGCCCTGGAGACACTGAAGCTTTCTTT	CASSSGGPGDTEAFF
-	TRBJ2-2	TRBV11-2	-	TGTGCCAGCAGCTTAGCAGGTCCGAACACCGGGGAGCTGTTTTTT	CASSLAGPNTGELFF
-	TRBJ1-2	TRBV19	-	TGTGCCAGTAGCGACAGGAGTTCCTATGGCTACACCTTC	CASSDRSSYGYTF
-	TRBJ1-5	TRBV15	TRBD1	TGTGCCACCAGCAGAGGGCTACCGGGACAGGGACGTCAGCCCCAGCATTTT	CATSRGLPGQGRQPQHF
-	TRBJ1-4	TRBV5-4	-	TGTGCCAGCAGCTACGGACAGTCTAATGAAAAACTGTTTTTT	CASSYGQSNEKLFF
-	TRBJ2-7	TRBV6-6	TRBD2	TGTGCCAGCAGTTACGATTCGGGGGGTCGGTCCGAGCAGTACTTC	CASSYDSGGRSEQYF
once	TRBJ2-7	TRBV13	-	TGTGCCAGCAGCTCTCTCGGGCAGGAGGGTACCTACGAGCAGTACTTC	CASSSLGQEGTYEQYF
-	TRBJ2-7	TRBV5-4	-	TGTGCCAGCAGCTTGGGGGCCCGTCAGGAGCAGTACTTC	CASSLGARQEQYF
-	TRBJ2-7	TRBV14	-	TGTGCCAGCAGCCACGCTGGGGCCCCCTACGAGCAGTACTTC	CASSHAGAPYEQYF
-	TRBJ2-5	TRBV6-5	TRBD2	TGTGCCAGCAATTATGGTAGCGGGGGGGGTGAGACCCAGTACTTC	CASNYGSGGGETQYF
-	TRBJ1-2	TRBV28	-	TGTGCCAGCAGTTTGTCACGGGGAGGCTACACCTTC	CASSLSRGGYTF
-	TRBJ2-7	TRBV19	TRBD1	TGTGCCAGTAGCCCAGAAGGTGGGGACAGGGGTTTTGAGCAGTACTTC	CASSPEGGDRGFEQYF
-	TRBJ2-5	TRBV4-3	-	TGCGCCAGCAGCGCCCACATGGAGGAAGAGACCCAGTACTTC	CASSAHMEEETQYF
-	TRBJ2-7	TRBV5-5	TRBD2	TGTGCCAGCAGCTTGACCGGGGGGGCCGTTTACGAGCAGTACTTC	CASSLTGGAVYEQYF
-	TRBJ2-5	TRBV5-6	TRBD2	TGTGCCAGCAGCTGGGCGACTAGCTGGCCCCAAGAGACCCAGTACTTC	CASSWATSWPQETQYF
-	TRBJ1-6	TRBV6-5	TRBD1	TGTGCCAGCAGTTTAGGGACAGGGTATTCACCCCCCCACTTT	CASSLGTGYSPPHF
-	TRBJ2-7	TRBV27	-	TGTGCCAGCAGTTTACGAGCAGGGAGGTCCTACGAGCAGTACTTC	CASSLRAGRSYEQYF
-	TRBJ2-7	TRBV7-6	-	TGTGCCAGCAGGGGGGGTGGCGAGCAGTACTTC	CASRGGGEQYF
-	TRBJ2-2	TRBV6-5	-	TGTGCCAGCAGTTACTCGGGAGAACCGAACACCGGGGAGCTGTTTTTT	CASSYSGEPNTGELFF
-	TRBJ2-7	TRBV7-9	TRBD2	TGTGCCAGCAGCTTAGCGCGCGGGGGGGCGCGAGAGCAGTACTTC	CASSLARGGAREQYF
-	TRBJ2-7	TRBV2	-	TGTGCCAGCAGTGAATGGGAGCAGGACTACGAGCAGTACTTC	CASSEWEQDYEQYF
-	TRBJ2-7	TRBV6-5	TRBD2	TGTGCCAGCAGTTGGGGCGGGAGCTCCTACGAGCAGTACTTC	CASSWGGSSYEQYF
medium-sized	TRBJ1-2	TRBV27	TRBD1	TGTGCCAGCAGGAGGCTCCGGGACAGGGGAGTGAATGGCTACACCTTC	CASRRLRDRGVNGYTF
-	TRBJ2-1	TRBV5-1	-	TGCGCCAGCAGCCCGCAGCGGGTTAGCTCCTACAATGAGCAGTTCTTC	CASSPQRVSSYNEQFF
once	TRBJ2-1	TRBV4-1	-	TGCGCCAGCAGCCAAGATTTAGTGTCAGGCTCCTACAATGAGCAGTTCTTC	CASSQDLVSGSYNEQFF
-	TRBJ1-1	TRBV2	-	TGTGCCAGCCGCGCCACTGAAGCTTTCTTT	CASRATEAFF
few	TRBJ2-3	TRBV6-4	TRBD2	TGTGCCAGCAGTCCCATAGCGGGGGGGCACACAGATACGCAGTATTTT	CASSPIAGGHTDTQYF
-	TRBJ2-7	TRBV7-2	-	TGTGCCAGCAGCTTAACGAACAGGGTGGCGACGACCTTATTAAAGGAGCAGTACTTC	CASSLTNRVATTLLKEQYF
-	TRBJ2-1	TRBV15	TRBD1	TGTGCCACCAGCAGAGATTCCGGACAGGGTGCAGAGAAAAAGTTCTTC	CATSRDSGQGAEKKFF
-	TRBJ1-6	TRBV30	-	TGTGCCTCCCTGCGGGGTCCTAATTCACCCCTCCACTTT	CASLRGPNSPLHF
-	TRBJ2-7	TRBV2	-	TGTGCCTCTCTCAACGAGGCAGCCGCATCCTACGAGCAGTACTTC	CASLNEAAASYEQYF
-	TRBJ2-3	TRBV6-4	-	TGTGCCAGCAGTGACTCGGAGGGTGGAGATACGCAGTATTTT	CASSDSEGGDTQYF
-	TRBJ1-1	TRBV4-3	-	TGCGCCAGCAGCCAAGTTCAGGGTCTAATCGGAGCTTTCTTT	CASSQVQGLIGAFF
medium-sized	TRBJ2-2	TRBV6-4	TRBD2	TGTGCCAGCAGTGACGGGACTAGCACCGGGGAGCTGTTTTTT	CASSDGTSTGELFF
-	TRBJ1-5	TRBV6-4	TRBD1	TGTGCCAGCAGTGGGACAGGGGGTAGAAAGGATTTT	CASSGTGGRKDF
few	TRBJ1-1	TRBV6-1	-	TGTGCCAGCAGTGAAGCGGACAGATACACTGAAGCTTTCTTT	CASSEADRYTEAFF
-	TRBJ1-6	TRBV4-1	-	TGCGCCAGCAGCCAAGATCGACAGGCCCATAATTCACCCCTCCACTTT	CASSQDRQAHNSPLHF
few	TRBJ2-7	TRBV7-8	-	TGTGCCAGCAGCTTTATCTCCTACGAGCAGTACTTC	CASSFISYEQYF
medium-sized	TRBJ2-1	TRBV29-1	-	TGCAGTTACGGCGGGGATACCGCGGCCCCCTACAATGAGCAGTTCTTC	CSYGGDTAAPYNEQFF
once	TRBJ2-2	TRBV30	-	TGTGCCTGGAGTCCGGGGGAGTACACCGGGGAGCTGTTTTTT	CAWSPGEYTGELFF
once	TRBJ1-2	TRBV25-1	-	TGTGCCAGCAGTGACTCCAGGAACTATGGCTACACCTTC	CASSDSRNYGYTF
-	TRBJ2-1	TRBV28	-	TGTGCCAGCAGTTCCACACACCTGGAGATTAGCAATTACAATGAGCAGTTCTTC	CASSSTHLEISNYNEQFF
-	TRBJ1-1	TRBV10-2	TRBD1	TGCGCCAGCAGTGAGCCCCGGACAGGGAGTTTGAACACTGAAGCTTTCTTT	CASSEPRTGSLNTEAFF
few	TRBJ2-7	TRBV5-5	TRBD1	TGTGCCAGCAGCTACTTACAGGGGAATGACGAGCAGTACTTC	CASSYLQGNDEQYF